The 32 T cell receptor beta chains in this list originate from one sample, sequenced in a study of T cell repertoires in cytomegalovirus infection. Via MiXCR, TCRdb re-called the reads, giving one row per CDR3 protein. This sample has about 770,000 distinct CDR3 sequences, with almost 30% found just once. Their antigens are not known. Specimen: cultured CD8+ T cells from PBMCs, collected from culture after CMV antigen stimulation. These receptors were collected from a human donor in good health (CMV status not recorded). Some clones in this sample may be carry-over from other donors' samples.

The chain couples TRBV15 to TRBJ1-4, with a possible D match to TRBD1 (6 bases). The CDR3 is 14 amino acids. Trimming removed 3 bases at V and 5 bases at J, with 10 bases between. Germline values: CDR1 LNHNV, CDR2 YYDKDF (reference sequence). The CDR3: CATSRTGGNEKLFF. In DNA, the CDR3 is TGTGCCACCAGCAGGACAGGAGGAAATGAAAAACTGTTTTTT. Together with reference TRBV15 and TRBJ1-4, the CDR3 gives the full variable domain: DAMVIQNPRYQVTQFGKPVTLSCSQTLNHNVMYWYQQKSSQAPKLLFHYYDKDFNNEADTPDNFQSRRPNTSFCFLDIRSPGLGDTAMYLCATSRTGGNEKLFFGSGTQLSVL.

This clonotype was found a few times. The rearrangement uses TRBV27 and TRBJ1-1, with 8 positions matching TRBD1. In germline, CDR1 is MNHEY, CDR2 SMNVEV (reference sequence). The CDR3 is 15 residues long. The J segment lost 5 bases and the V segment lost 3 bases, leaving 8 bases of the junction unmatched. CDR3 in DNA: TGTGCCAGCAGTTTGTCGGCCAGGGGGCAAACTGAAGCTTTCTTT. Encoded protein: CASSLSARGQTEAFF.

This clonotype was found a few times. The J gene is TRBJ2-1, the V gene TRBV20-1; D may be TRBD1 (5 bases). This CDR3 has 14 amino acids. With 1 base removed from V and 0 bases from J, the gap between germline ends came to 7 bases. The germline V gene encodes CDR1 DFQATT and CDR2 SNEGSKA (reference sequence). The CDR3 protein is CSARVRGSYNEQFF. The DNA of the CDR3 is TGCAGTGCTAGAGTTAGGGGCTCCTACAATGAGCAGTTCTTC.

This sequence joins TRBV6-2 or TRBV6-3 and TRBJ2-7; tentatively, D is TRBD2 (5 bases). Germline lookup yields CDR1 MNHEY and CDR2 SVGEGT. With 0 bases removed from V and 3 bases from J, the gap between germline ends came to 12 bases. CDR3 length: 15 amino acids. The CDR3 protein is CASSYSKEVGYEQYV. CDR3 nucleotides: TGTGCCAGCAGTTACTCGAAGGAGGTGGGCTACGAGCAGTACGTC.

In this sample, this clonotype turned up a few times. A read error may produce the germline difference seen at one junction end. This chain links TRBV4-1 with TRBJ2-1, with TRBD2 identical over 7 bases. The CDR3 runs 17 residues. From germline, CDR1 is MGHRA and CDR2 YSYEKL. CDR3 bases: TGCGCCAGCAGCGAAGAGCGCGCCACCTCGGGGGGCAATGAGCAGTTCTTC. This translates into CASSEERATSGGNEQFF.

The chain has TRBV9 and TRBJ2-1; no clear D. There are 11 residues in the CDR3. The germline V gene has CDR1 SGDLS and CDR2 YYNGEE. V lost 7 bases to trimming and J lost 5 bases, with 7 bases between them. CDR3 nucleotide sequence: TGTGCCAGCTCCAGGAACAATGAGCAGTTCTTC. Translating it yields CASSRNNEQFF.

The V and J genes are TRBV6-4 and TRBJ2-1, with 7 bases matching TRBD2. This CDR3 spans 15 amino acids. J was trimmed by 2 bases and V by 2 bases; bases with no gene match: 3. Germline CDR1 MRHNA, CDR2 SNTAGT. The CDR3 here is CASSDRLAAYNEQFF. The CDR3 DNA is TGTGCCAGCAGTGACCGGCTAGCGGCCTACAATGAGCAGTTCTTC.

This chain joins TRBV29-1 and TRBJ2-7; the D is unclear. V lost 5 bases and J lost 0, with 11 bases in between. There are 13 residues in the CDR3. Germline CDR1 reads SQVTM; CDR2 reads ANQGSEA. The CDR3 nucleotides are TGCAGCGTTAAAGTGAGCAGCTCCTACGAGCAGTACTTC. Its protein is CSVKVSSSYEQYF.

Turning to this clonotype: Given a far larger clone just one base away, this is likely a sequencing read error. This rearrangement joins TRBV18 to TRBJ1-1, with D possibly being TRBD1 (5 bases). Germline CDR1 and CDR2: KGHSH and LQKENI. The CDR3 is 12 residues long. The CDR3 DNA reads TGTGTCAGCTCACGCGGGGGCACTGAAGCTTTCTTT. This codes for CVSSRGGTEAFF. The full variable domain, rest sourced from reference TRBV18 and TRBJ1-1, is NAGVMQNPRHLVRRRGQEARLRCSPMKGHSHVYWYRQLPEEGLKFMVYLQKENIIDESGMPKERFSAEFPKEGPSILRIQQVVRGDSAAYFCVSSRGGTEAFFGQGTRLTVV.

This clonotype was counted a few times. The chain carries TRBV5-1 and TRBJ2-1, with 10 nucleotides matching TRBD2. From germline, CDR1 is SGHRS and CDR2 YFSETQ. With 4 bases clipped from V and 4 bases from J, the junction kept 8 bases outside the gene matches. The CDR3 is 16 amino acids. CDR3 sequence reads: CASSALAGGPYNEQFF. The CDR3 bases are TGCGCCAGCAGCGCATTAGCGGGGGGACCTTACAATGAGCAGTTCTTC.

The V call is TRBV6-5, the J call TRBJ2-4, with D perhaps TRBD2 (6 bases). This CDR3 is 15 amino acids long. The ends were cut back, 2 bases at V and 6 bases at J, with 14 bases in the middle. Looked up from germline, CDR1 is MNHEY and CDR2 is SVGAGI. CDR3 sequence: CASSYGGMGLNIQYF. As DNA, the CDR3 is TGTGCCAGCAGTTACGGAGGGATGGGGTTAAACATTCAGTACTTC.

The V call is TRBV7-2, the J call TRBJ1-2; D uncertain. This CDR3 is 11 amino acids long. Germline V gene lookup returns CDR1 SGHTA and CDR2 FQGNSA. V lost 10 bases to trimming and J lost 8 bases, with 14 bases between them. The CDR3 here is CAIRSPRGYTF. Here the CDR3 DNA reads TGTGCCATCCGGTCCCCCCGGGGCTACACCTTC. The full variable domain, rest sourced from reference TRBV7-2 and TRBJ1-2, is GAGVSQSPSNKVTEKGKDVELRCDPISGHTALYWYRQSLGQGLEFLIYFQGNSAPDKSGLPSDRFSAERTGGSVSTLTIQRTQQEDSAVYLCAIRSPRGYTFGSGTRLTVV.

This clonotype was picked up a small number of times. This rearrangement joins TRBV29-1 to TRBJ2-2, with D possibly being TRBD1 (7 bases). This CDR3 contains 16 residues. Germline lookup yields CDR1 SQVTM and CDR2 ANQGSEA. V gave up 1 base and J gave up 6 bases, with 18 bases separating them. CDR3 protein: CSVEAAGGLGSGELFF. CDR3 in DNA: TGCAGCGTTGAAGCAGCAGGGGGGCTCGGGTCCGGGGAGCTGTTTTTT.

Only a few counts were recorded for this clonotype. V gene TRBV25-1 combines with J gene TRBJ2-2, with unresolved D. The V end lost 3 bases, the J end lost 15 bases, and 17 bases lay between the germline ends. Germline V gives CDR1 MGHDK, CDR2 SYGVNS. The CDR3 is 13 amino acids. The CDR3 protein is CASSDPDSRVVFF. CDR3 DNA sequence: TGTGCCAGCAGTGATCCCGACTCTAGAGTGGTGTTTTTT.

This clonotype was detected a few times. This chain links TRBV12-5 with TRBJ2-4; D may correspond to TRBD1 or TRBD2 (5 bases each). CDR1 LGHNT and CDR2 FRNRAP come from the germline V gene. CDR3 length equals 13 residues. Trimming cost V 6 bases and J 8 bases, with 14 bases left between them. In nucleotides, the CDR3 is TGTGCTAGTGGCCTGGGGGTCATGGACATTCAGTACTTC. As protein: CASGLGVMDIQYF.

V and J are TRBV2 and TRBJ1-2; the D gene is possibly TRBD1 (6 bases). V was cut by 7 bases and J by 4 bases, with 16 bases left in between. The CDR3 has 14 amino acids. Germline CDR1 reads SNHLY; CDR2 reads FYNNEI. CDR3 coding DNA: TGTGCCAGCACCACCCAAACAGGGTTCTATGGCTACACCTTC. Its protein product is CASTTQTGFYGYTF. The variable domain in full, with the rest retrieved from reference TRBV2 and TRBJ1-2, is EPEVTQTPSHQVTQMGQEVILRCVPISNHLYFYWYRQILGQKVEFLVSFYNNEISEKSEIFDDQFSVERPDGSNFTLKIRSTKLEDSAMYFCASTTQTGFYGYTFGSGTRLTVV.

The chain couples TRBV11-1 to TRBJ2-2; no reliable D call. V was cut by 3 bases and J by 1 base, with 12 bases left in between. Germline assignment: CDR1 SGHAT and CDR2 FQDESV (reference sequence). The CDR3 runs to 16 residues. CDR3 in amino acids: CASSFARQVNTGELFF. The CDR3 DNA reads TGTGCCAGCAGCTTCGCTCGGCAGGTGAACACCGGGGAGCTGTTTTTT.

J is TRBJ1-2 and V is TRBV10-3; a weak D match, TRBD1 (5 bases). The ends were cut back, 0 bases at V and 3 bases at J, with 17 bases in the middle. Germline assignment: CDR1 ENHRY and CDR2 SYGVKD. The CDR3 has 17 residues. The chain's CDR3 is CAISESMAGDVHYGYTF. The DNA of the CDR3 is TGTGCCATCAGTGAGTCGATGGCTGGGGACGTGCACTATGGCTACACCTTC.

V usage is TRBV12-3 or TRBV12-4 and J usage is TRBJ1-5; D gene unclear. This CDR3 has 15 amino acids. The V end lost 5 bases, the J end lost 2 bases, and 13 bases lay between the germline ends. The CDR3 loop reads CASSDLGFGNQPQHF. In nucleotides, the CDR3 is TGTGCCAGCAGTGATCTCGGATTCGGCAATCAGCCCCAGCATTTT.

This clonotype was counted once. This chain joins TRBV28 and TRBJ2-2; 11 positions match TRBD2. Per germline, CDR1 MDHEN and CDR2 SYDVKM. J gave up 10 bases and V 5 bases, and 9 bases lay outside the gene matches. The CDR3 runs to 15 residues. In nucleotides, the CDR3 is TGTGCCAGCAGTCTGCGACTAGCGGGGATAATGGAGCTGTTTTTT. Amino acid sequence: CASSLRLAGIMELFF.

This chain links TRBV3-1 with TRBJ2-1, with 10 positions matching TRBD1. The CDR3 totals 18 residues. The ends lost 0 bases at V and 1 base at J; junction bases unmatched: 6. Per germline, CDR1 LGHDT and CDR2 YNNKEL (reference sequence). In nucleotides, the CDR3 is TGTGCCAGCAGCCAAGACTGGACAGGGGGTTATTCCTACAATGAGCAGTTCTTC. Its protein is CASSQDWTGGYSYNEQFF.

This chain joins TRBV20-1 and TRBJ2-7; tentatively, D is TRBD1 (5 bases). The CDR3 is made up of 13 amino acids. Looked up from germline, CDR1 is DFQATT and CDR2 is SNEGSKA (reference sequence). V was clipped by 1 base and J by 1 base, with 8 bases between them. The CDR3 DNA follows: TGCAGTGCTAGAGGGACAACGTCCTACGAGCAGTACGTC. Its translation: CSARGTTSYEQYV.

The DNA of the CDR3 is TGTGCCAGCCCGGAACAGGGGCTCTACAATGAGCAGTTCTTC. It encodes CASPEQGLYNEQFF. The chain has TRBV19 and TRBJ2-1; 7 nucleotides agree with TRBD1. CDR1 and CDR2 (germline): LNHDA, SQIVND (reference sequence). The CDR3 sequence is 14 residues long. After removal of 9 bases from V and 3 bases from J, the junction contained 8 bases not matched to a gene.

The chain links TRBV7-6 to TRBJ1-2; 10 nucleotides align to TRBD1. The CDR3 loop spans 21 amino acids. Germline CDR1 reads SGHVS; CDR2 reads FNYEAQ. V lost 5 bases, J lost 1 base, and 22 bases stayed unmatched. CDR3 in amino acids: CASSADVTGGVPRRNNYGYTF. In nucleotides, the CDR3 is TGTGCCAGCAGCGCTGACGTGACAGGGGGCGTCCCCCGGCGTAATAACTATGGCTACACCTTC.

V gene TRBV5-4 combines with J gene TRBJ1-4; 10 bases agree with TRBD1. With 3 bases clipped from V and 6 bases from J, the junction kept 5 bases outside the gene matches. This CDR3 has 15 residues. The germline V gene encodes CDR1 SGHNT and CDR2 YYREEE (reference sequence). CDR3 coding DNA: TGTGCCAGCAGCTGGTGGACAGGGGGACATGAAAAACTGTTTTTT. Its translation is CASSWWTGGHEKLFF. Full variable domain (missing parts from reference TRBV5-4 and TRBJ1-4): ETGVTQSPTHLIKTRGQQVTLRCSSQSGHNTVSWYQQALGQGPQFIFQYYREEENGRGNFPPRFSGLQFPNYSSELNVNALELDDSALYLCASSWWTGGHEKLFFGSGTQLSVL.

This chain uses TRBV7-9 with TRBJ1-6; D ambiguous. V lost 3 bases and J lost 8, with 11 bases in between. CDR1 is SEHNR and CDR2 is FQNEAQ in the germline V gene (reference sequence). This CDR3 contains 14 residues. CDR3 sequence reads: CASSFDGNYSPLHF. The CDR3 DNA follows: TGTGCCAGCAGCTTCGACGGAAATTATTCACCCCTCCACTTT.

This clonotype was observed once. J is TRBJ2-5 and V is TRBV6-1; D gene unclear. The V gene lost 1 base and the J gene lost 4 bases, with 7 bases spanning the gap. Germline V lookup: CDR1 MNHNS, CDR2 SASEGT. The length of the CDR3 is 13 residues. CDR3 bases: TGTGCCAGCAGTGAAGAGGGCCGAGAGACCCAGTACTTC. Amino acids: CASSEEGRETQYF.

The chain employs TRBV2 and TRBJ2-7, with 7 bases identical to TRBD2. V lost 7 bases and J lost 4; bases outside the gene matches: 10. The CDR3 covers 14 residues. Germline assignment: CDR1 SNHLY and CDR2 FYNNEI. The CDR3 reads CASTSPWDYYEQYF. CDR3 sequence (DNA): TGTGCCAGCACCTCACCCTGGGACTATTACGAGCAGTACTTC.

V usage is TRBV2 and J usage is TRBJ1-1; TRBD1 matches 12 bases. The CDR3 sequence is 16 residues long. Trimming at V came to 5 bases and at J to 4 bases, leaving 8 bases not matched to a gene. The V gene's germline CDR1 is SNHLY and CDR2 FYNNEI. The CDR3, as DNA: TGTGCCAGCAGTTCCGGGACAGGGGGCGCGGGCACTGAAGCTTTCTTT. This gives the protein CASSSGTGGAGTEAFF.

The rearrangement uses TRBV7-6 and TRBJ1-1, with D possibly being TRBD1 (5 bases). The length of the CDR3 is 13 residues. The V gene lost 3 bases and the J gene lost 7 bases, with 12 bases spanning the gap. Germline V gives CDR1 SGHVS, CDR2 FNYEAQ. The CDR3 DNA reads TGTGCCAGCAGCTTGGAAATAAGGGGTGAAGCTTTCTTT. This codes for CASSLEIRGEAFF.

The rearrangement joins TRBV5-1 to TRBJ1-2; 11 bases fit TRBD1. Germline loops: CDR1 SGHRS, CDR2 YFSETQ. Trimming removed 0 bases from V and 0 bases from J; junction bases left unmatched: 4. The CDR3 has 17 residues. In nucleotides, the CDR3 is TGCGCCAGCAGCTTGGTGGGACAGGGGGTTGCTAACTATGGCTACACCTTC. Its protein is CASSLVGQGVANYGYTF.

This sequence joins TRBV5-1 and TRBJ1-1; a possible D gene is TRBD1 (5 bases). CDR1 is SGHRS and CDR2 is YFSETQ in the germline V gene. The CDR3 covers 14 residues. Trimming shortened V by 4 bases and J by 1 base, and 11 bases separated the two germline ends. CDR3 DNA: TGCGCCAGCAGCGTCAGGGATCCGAACACTGAAGCTTTCTTT. Its protein is CASSVRDPNTEAFF.